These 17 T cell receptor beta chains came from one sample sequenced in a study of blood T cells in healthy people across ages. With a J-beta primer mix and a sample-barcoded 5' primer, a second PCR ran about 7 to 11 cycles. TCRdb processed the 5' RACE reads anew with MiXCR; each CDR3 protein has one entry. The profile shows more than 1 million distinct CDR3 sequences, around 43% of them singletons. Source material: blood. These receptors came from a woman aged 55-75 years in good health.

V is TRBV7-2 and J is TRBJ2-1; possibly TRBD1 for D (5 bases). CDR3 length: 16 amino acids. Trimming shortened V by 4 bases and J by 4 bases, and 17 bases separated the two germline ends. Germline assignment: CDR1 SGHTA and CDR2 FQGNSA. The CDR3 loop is CASSYSTGSKYNEQFF. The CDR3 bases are TGTGCCAGCAGCTACTCTACAGGATCTAAATACAATGAGCAGTTCTTC. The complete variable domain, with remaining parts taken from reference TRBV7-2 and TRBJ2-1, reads GAGVSQSPSNKVTEKGKDVELRCDPISGHTALYWYRQSLGQGLEFLIYFQGNSAPDKSGLPSDRFSAERTGGSVSTLTIQRTQQEDSAVYLCASSYSTGSKYNEQFFGPGTRLTVL.

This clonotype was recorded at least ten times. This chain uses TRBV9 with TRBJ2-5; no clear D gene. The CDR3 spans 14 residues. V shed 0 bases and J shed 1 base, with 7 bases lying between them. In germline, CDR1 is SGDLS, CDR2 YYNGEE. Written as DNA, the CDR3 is TGTGCCAGCAGCGTAGAGACGGGCCAAGAGACCCAGTACTTC. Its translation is CASSVETGQETQYF.

CDR3 in DNA: TGTGCCAGCAGCCAAGAACTAGCGGGAGGGACGGGGAACATTCAGTACTTC. This translates into CASSQELAGGTGNIQYF. This rearrangement joins TRBV3-1 to TRBJ2-4; TRBD2 matches 13 bases. The CDR3 contains 17 residues. V was clipped by 0 bases and J by 7 bases; unmatched bases: 6. The germline V gene encodes CDR1 LGHDT and CDR2 YNNKEL (reference sequence). The whole variable domain, filled in from reference TRBV3-1 and TRBJ2-4, reads DTAVSQTPKYLVTQMGNDKSIKCEQNLGHDTMYWYKQDSKKFLKIMFSYNNKELIINETVPNRFSPKSPDKAHLNLHINSLELGDSAVYFCASSQELAGGTGNIQYFGAGTRLSVL.

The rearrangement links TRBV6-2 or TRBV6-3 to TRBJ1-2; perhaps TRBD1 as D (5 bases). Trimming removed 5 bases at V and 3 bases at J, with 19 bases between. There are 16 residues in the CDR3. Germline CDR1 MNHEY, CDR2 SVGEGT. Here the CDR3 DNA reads TGTGCCAGCAGTGCCGGTCGAGTCCCGGGGGACTATGGCTACACCTTC. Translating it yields CASSAGRVPGDYGYTF.

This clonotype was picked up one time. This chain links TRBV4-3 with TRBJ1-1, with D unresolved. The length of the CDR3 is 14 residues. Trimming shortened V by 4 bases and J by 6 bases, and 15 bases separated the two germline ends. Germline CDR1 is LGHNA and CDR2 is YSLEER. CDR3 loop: CASSLVSGGPEAFF. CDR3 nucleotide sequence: TGCGCCAGCAGCCTTGTTTCGGGTGGGCCTGAAGCTTTCTTT.

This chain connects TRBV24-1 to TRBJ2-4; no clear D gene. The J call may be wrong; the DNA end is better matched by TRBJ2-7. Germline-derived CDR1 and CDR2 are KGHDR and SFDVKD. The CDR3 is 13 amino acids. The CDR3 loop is CATSDDLGDEQYF. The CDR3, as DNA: TGTGCCACCAGTGATGACCTAGGAGACGAGCAGTACTTC.

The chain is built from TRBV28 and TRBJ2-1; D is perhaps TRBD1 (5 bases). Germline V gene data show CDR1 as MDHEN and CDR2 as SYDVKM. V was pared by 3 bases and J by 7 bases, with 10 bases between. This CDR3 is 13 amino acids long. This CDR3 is CASSLKGRNEQFF. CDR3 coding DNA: TGTGCCAGCAGTTTGAAGGGGCGTAATGAGCAGTTCTTC.

This CDR3 is CSARDATGGVPNEQFF. The CDR3 DNA sequence: TGCAGTGCTAGAGATGCAACAGGGGGGGTTCCCAATGAGCAGTTCTTC. The gene calls are TRBV20-1 and TRBJ2-1; possible D gene TRBD1, 8 bases. From germline, CDR1 is DFQATT and CDR2 SNEGSKA (reference sequence). CDR3 length equals 16 residues. With 0 bases removed from V and 6 bases from J, the gap between germline ends came to 18 bases.

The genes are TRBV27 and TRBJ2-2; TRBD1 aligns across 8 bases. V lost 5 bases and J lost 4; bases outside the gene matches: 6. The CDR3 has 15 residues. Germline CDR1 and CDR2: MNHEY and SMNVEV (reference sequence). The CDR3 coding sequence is TGTGCCAGCAGTCCCCGACAGGGGAGCACCGGGGAGCTGTTTTTT. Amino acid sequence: CASSPRQGSTGELFF.

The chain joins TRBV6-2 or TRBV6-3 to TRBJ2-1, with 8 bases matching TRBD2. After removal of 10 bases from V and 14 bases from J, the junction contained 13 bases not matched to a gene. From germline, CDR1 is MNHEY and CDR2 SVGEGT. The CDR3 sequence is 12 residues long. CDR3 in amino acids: CATRNTAGVKFF. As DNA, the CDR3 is TGTGCCACCCGGAATACAGCGGGAGTTAAGTTCTTC.

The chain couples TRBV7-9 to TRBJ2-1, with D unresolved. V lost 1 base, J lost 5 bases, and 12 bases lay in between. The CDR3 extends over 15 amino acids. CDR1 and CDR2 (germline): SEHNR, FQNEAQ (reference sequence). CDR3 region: CASSLDLQSDNEQFF. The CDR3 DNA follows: TGTGCCAGCAGCTTAGACTTACAAAGCGACAATGAGCAGTTCTTC.

The CDR3 loop reads CASSLVPAGTFEQFF. The CDR3 nucleotides read TGTGCCAGCAGCTTGGTTCCAGCGGGAACCTTCGAGCAGTTCTTC. The V and J genes are TRBV5-6 and TRBJ2-1; the match to TRBD2 covers 7 bases. This CDR3 contains 15 residues. Germline V gene data show CDR1 as SGHDT and CDR2 as YYEEEE. The V gene end was trimmed by 0 bases and the J gene end by 10 bases; junction bases not matched to a gene: 10.

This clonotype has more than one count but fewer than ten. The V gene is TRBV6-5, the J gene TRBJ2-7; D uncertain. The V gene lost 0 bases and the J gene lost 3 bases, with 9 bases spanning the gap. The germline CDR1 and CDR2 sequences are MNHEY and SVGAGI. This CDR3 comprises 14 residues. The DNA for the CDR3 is TGTGCCAGCAGTTACTCAAGGCAGTACTACGAGCAGTACTTC. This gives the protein CASSYSRQYYEQYF.

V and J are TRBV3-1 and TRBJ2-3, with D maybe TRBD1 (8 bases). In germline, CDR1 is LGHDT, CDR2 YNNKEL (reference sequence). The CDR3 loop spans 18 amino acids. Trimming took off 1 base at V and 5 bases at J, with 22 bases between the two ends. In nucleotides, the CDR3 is TGTGCCAGCAGCCAAGGAACACCCGGACAGGGAGGGGAAGATACGCAGTATTTT. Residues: CASSQGTPGQGGEDTQYF.

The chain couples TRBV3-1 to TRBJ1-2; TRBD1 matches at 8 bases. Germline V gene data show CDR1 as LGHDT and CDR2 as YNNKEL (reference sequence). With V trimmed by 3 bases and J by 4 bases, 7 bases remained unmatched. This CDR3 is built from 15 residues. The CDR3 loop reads CASSQRDRRLYGYTF. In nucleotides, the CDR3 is TGTGCCAGCAGCCAGCGGGACAGGAGGCTCTATGGCTACACCTTC.

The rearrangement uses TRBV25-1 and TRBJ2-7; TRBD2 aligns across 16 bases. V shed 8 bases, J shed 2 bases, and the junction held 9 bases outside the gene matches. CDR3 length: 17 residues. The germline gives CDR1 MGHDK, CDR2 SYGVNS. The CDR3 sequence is CASGGGLAGGFAYEQYF. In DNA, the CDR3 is TGTGCCAGCGGGGGGGGACTAGCGGGAGGGTTCGCCTACGAGCAGTACTTC.

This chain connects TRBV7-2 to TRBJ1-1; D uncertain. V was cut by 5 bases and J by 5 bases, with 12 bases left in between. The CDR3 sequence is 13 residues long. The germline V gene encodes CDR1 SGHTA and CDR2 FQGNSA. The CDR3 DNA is TGTGCCAGCAGCGTCACAACCCAGACTGAAGCTTTCTTT. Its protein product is CASSVTTQTEAFF.